This T cell receptor beta chain emerged from a study of T cells after yellow fever vaccination. The CDR3 runs 15 residues. Germline-derived CDR1 and CDR2 are SGHVT and SQSDAQ. Trimming stripped 5 bases from V and 4 bases from J, with 17 bases between. By 5'RACE template switching, TCR cDNA was produced, with a universal primer site and UMIs added in the process. In TCRdb, the 5' RACE reads were re-called with MiXCR into one record per CDR3 protein. The sample includes under 700,000 distinct CDR3 sequences, 17% of them seen just once. The sequence was collected from a man aged 18 to 29 who received the YFV17D yellow fever vaccine. The gene calls are TRBV7-4 and TRBJ1-1; D is undetermined. Sequenced here: PBMCs, sampled 5 days after the first yellow fever vaccination. The DNA of the CDR3 is TGTGCCAGCAGCCCTGGCCCCCCCTGTGGCACTGAAGCTTTCTTT. Translation gives CASSPGPPCGTEAFF.